The 19 T cell receptor beta chains below were found in one sample sequenced in a study of vaccination effects on CD4 cells after COVID-19. Their recognized antigens are unknown. Pools of viral peptides were used by the ViraFEST assay to expand antigen-specific CD4+ T cells ahead of sequencing. Upon completion of around 9 days in culture, CD4+ T cells were isolated. Recipients of the vaccine had no prior SARS-CoV-2 infection and negative nucleocapsid antibodies. Profiled with immunoSEQ multiplex PCR; TCRdb holds only in-frame clones, not every one. The sample includes about 23,000 clones, approximately 74% of them seen just once. This specimen was CD4+ T cells from PBMCs cultured with SARS-CoV-2 spike peptides, taken before COVID-19 vaccination. The receptors originated from a human donor who received a COVID-19 vaccine.

This clone was counted a few times. This chain joins TRBV6-5 and TRBJ1-4; no reliable D call. Germline loops: CDR1 MNHEY, CDR2 SVGAGI. The CDR3 loop spans 13 amino acids. V lost 5 bases, J lost 8 bases, and 12 bases lay in between. The DNA of the CDR3 is TGTGCCAGCAGTCACGAGCAGGTGGAAAAACTGTTTTTT. Translated, it gives CASSHEQVEKLFF.

This clone was detected only a few times. V and J are TRBV27 and TRBJ1-2; weak D call: TRBD1 (6 bases). Germline CDR1 MNHEY, CDR2 SMNVEV (reference sequence). The CDR3 is 13 amino acids. V was clipped by 4 bases and J by 6 bases, with 12 bases between them. CDR3 in amino acids: CASSSIRGDGYTF. The CDR3 nucleotides read TGTGCCAGCAGTTCTATCAGGGGTGATGGCTACACCTTC.

J is TRBJ2-2 and V is TRBV5-1; 10 bases agree with TRBD2. Trimming cost V 2 bases and J 6 bases; bases outside gene matches: 10. Per the germline V gene, CDR1 is SGHRS and CDR2 is YFSETQ. The CDR3 runs 17 residues. CDR3 in DNA: TGCGCCAGCAGCTTAGGGTTTGCTAGCGGGAGTGCCGGGGAGCTGTTTTTT. It codes for CASSLGFASGSAGELFF.

This clone was recorded once. V usage is TRBV2 and J usage is TRBJ1-5, with 7 bases fitting TRBD1. J lost 2 bases, V lost 7 bases, and 5 bases had no gene match. The CDR3 is made up of 14 amino acids. Germline V CDR1 and CDR2: SNHLY, FYNNEI. The CDR3 reads CASTLGQGNQPQHF. The CDR3 nucleotides are TGTGCCAGCACCCTTGGACAGGGCAATCAGCCCCAGCATTTT. Variable domain in full (rest from reference TRBV2 and TRBJ1-5): EPEVTQTPSHQVTQMGQEVILRCVPISNHLYFYWYRQILGQKVEFLVSFYNNEISEKSEIFDDQFSVERPDGSNFTLKIRSTKLEDSAMYFCASTLGQGNQPQHFGDGTRLSIL.

This clone has a handful of counts. The CDR3 DNA reads TGCGCCAGCACCCTCTCGGCGGGGCAAGAGACCCAGTACTTC. This translates into CASTLSAGQETQYF. The chain carries TRBV5-1 and TRBJ2-5; D might be TRBD2 (6 bases). Germline values: CDR1 SGHRS, CDR2 YFSETQ. The germline V and J ends were trimmed by 6 bases and 2 bases, with 14 bases remaining between them. The CDR3 has 14 residues.

The chain carries TRBV11-2 and TRBJ2-1, with D hard to call. The germline gives CDR1 SGHAT, CDR2 FQNNGV. This CDR3 comprises 15 residues. V lost 0 bases and J 10 bases, leaving 16 bases between the germline ends. CDR3: CASSLESLAGYEQFF. The CDR3 DNA reads as TGTGCCAGCAGCTTAGAGAGTTTGGCCGGCTACGAGCAGTTCTTC.

The chain recombines TRBV19 with TRBJ1-1, with a possible D match to TRBD1 (5 bases). The V and J ends lost 3 bases and 3 bases respectively, with 11 bases between them. This CDR3 spans 14 amino acids. Germline values: CDR1 LNHDA, CDR2 SQIVND (reference sequence). The CDR3 protein is CASSIRTGDTEAFF. The CDR3, as DNA: TGTGCCAGTAGTATCAGGACGGGGGACACTGAAGCTTTCTTT. The variable domain in full, completed from reference TRBV19 and TRBJ1-1, reads DGGITQSPKYLFRKEGQNVTLSCEQNLNHDAMYWYRQDPGQGLRLIYYSQIVNDFQKGDIAEGYSVSREKKESFPLTVTSAQKNPTAFYLCASSIRTGDTEAFFGQGTRLTVV.

This chain joins TRBV9 and TRBJ2-1; maybe TRBD2 (6 bases). Germline values: CDR1 SGDLS, CDR2 YYNGEE. CDR3 length: 14 amino acids. The ends were cut back, 0 bases at V and 4 bases at J, with 8 bases in the middle. The CDR3 loop is CASSVGGTYNEQFF. The CDR3 DNA follows: TGTGCCAGCAGCGTAGGAGGGACTTACAATGAGCAGTTCTTC.

The chain carries TRBV2 and TRBJ1-5; 11 bases are shared with TRBD1. Germline trimming cut 7 bases from V and 5 bases from J; bases unmatched to any gene: 4. The CDR3 runs to 14 residues. Germline V gene lookup returns CDR1 SNHLY and CDR2 FYNNEI. The CDR3 here is CASKRDRGYQPQHF. The CDR3 DNA sequence: TGTGCCAGCAAGAGGGACAGGGGGTATCAGCCCCAGCATTTT. Filled out from reference TRBV2 and TRBJ1-5, the complete variable domain reads EPEVTQTPSHQVTQMGQEVILRCVPISNHLYFYWYRQILGQKVEFLVSFYNNEISEKSEIFDDQFSVERPDGSNFTLKIRSTKLEDSAMYFCASKRDRGYQPQHFGDGTRLSIL.

The chain couples TRBV20-1 to TRBJ1-2, with D tentatively TRBD1 (6 bases). The CDR3 spans 12 residues. V gave up 3 bases and J gave up 7 bases, with 12 bases separating them. CDR1 and CDR2 from the germline V gene are DFQATT and SNEGSKA (reference sequence). CDR3 protein: CSASTGLSGYTF. CDR3 DNA: TGCAGTGCTAGTACAGGGTTATCTGGCTACACCTTC.

This chain uses TRBV7-9 with TRBJ1-1; TRBD1 agrees at 7 bases. This CDR3 contains 14 residues. The junction had 5 bases not matched to a gene; V was cut back by 5 bases and J by 2 bases. The germline V gene has CDR1 SEHNR and CDR2 FQNEAQ (reference sequence). This CDR3 is CASSPTGTNTEAFF. The CDR3 bases are TGTGCCAGCAGCCCGACAGGGACCAACACTGAAGCTTTCTTT.

The chain joins TRBV12-3 or TRBV12-4 to TRBJ1-1; D is unclear. The CDR3 loop spans 13 amino acids. V was pared by 6 bases and J by 3 bases, with 11 bases between. The CDR3 loop is CASSPFGDTEAFF. In DNA, the CDR3 is TGTGCCAGCAGCCCCTTTGGGGACACTGAAGCTTTCTTT.

This chain joins TRBV5-8 and TRBJ1-2; D is ambiguous. The CDR3 runs 13 residues. V shed 2 bases and J shed 8 bases, with 13 bases lying between them. CDR1 is SGHTS, CDR2 YDEGEE, per germline. CDR3 in DNA: TGTGCCAGCAGCTTATCCCAGTATCAAGGCTACACCTTC. Its protein is CASSLSQYQGYTF.

J is TRBJ2-1 and V is TRBV5-1; no definite D call. Germline CDR1 reads SGHRS; CDR2 reads YFSETQ. The CDR3 runs to 12 residues. Trimming stripped 0 bases from V and 8 bases from J, with 6 bases between. As DNA, the CDR3 is TGCGCCAGCAGCTTGGTTTTCGATGAGCAGTTCTTC. Its translation: CASSLVFDEQFF. The full variable domain, in which reference TRBV5-1 and TRBJ2-1 provide the parts outside the CDR3, is KAGVTQTPRYLIKTRGQQVTLSCSPISGHRSVSWYQQTPGQGLQFLFEYFSETQRNKGNFPGRFSGRQFSNSRSEMNVSTLELGDSALYLCASSLVFDEQFFGPGTRLTVL.

The rearrangement joins TRBV5-1 to TRBJ2-3; 7 bases line up with TRBD2. Trimming removed 5 bases from V and 1 base from J; junction bases left unmatched: 13. The CDR3 spans 17 residues. Germline-derived CDR1 and CDR2 are SGHRS and YFSETQ. CDR3 nucleotide sequence: TGCGCCAGCAGGCTAACACCGGGGGGAACCGGCACAGATACGCAGTATTTT. It encodes CASRLTPGGTGTDTQYF.

V gene TRBV19 combines with J gene TRBJ2-2; no firm D call. The CDR3 length is 16 residues. CDR1 is LNHDA and CDR2 is SQIVND in the germline V gene (reference sequence). V shed 2 bases and J shed 4 bases, with 14 bases lying between them. For the CDR3, the DNA is TGTGCCAGTAGTATAATAGGGCGGAGCACCACCGGGGAGCTGTTTTTT. Translating it yields CASSIIGRSTTGELFF.

The chain employs TRBV19 and TRBJ2-7; no clear D. This CDR3 contains 14 residues. V lost 7 bases to trimming and J lost 2 bases, with 15 bases between them. CDR1 and CDR2 from the germline V gene are LNHDA and SQIVND (reference sequence). CDR3 nucleotides: TGTGCCAGTAAAGAGAAGGGTTTGGCCTACGAGCAGTACTTC. Translation gives CASKEKGLAYEQYF.

The V call is TRBV12-3 or TRBV12-4, the J call TRBJ1-1, with D unresolved. Trimming took off 6 bases at V and 1 base at J, with 6 bases between the two ends. This CDR3 has 12 amino acids. CDR3 nucleotides: TGTGCCAGCAGCCTGGAGAACACTGAAGCTTTCTTT. Protein sequence: CASSLENTEAFF.

This chain links TRBV6-6 with TRBJ2-3, with a weak D call TRBD2 (5 bases). V was cut by 9 bases and J by 4 bases, with 17 bases left in between. Looked up from germline, CDR1 is MNHNY and CDR2 is SVGAGI (reference sequence). The CDR3 has 14 amino acids. CDR3 nucleotide sequence: TGTGCCAGTGCCCGGGGAATAGTGTCAGATACGCAGTATTTT. Its translation is CASARGIVSDTQYF.